The clone carrying this T cell receptor beta chain was observed a few times. Its antigen is currently unknown. Being one base from a much bigger clone, this may be a read error. This CDR3 has 15 amino acids. Trimming left V 1 base short and J 6 bases short, with 14 bases between. The germline V gene encodes CDR1 LNHNV and CDR2 YYDKDF (reference sequence). Amplification of TCR alpha and beta CDR3 regions from RNA used iRepertoire nested multiplex PCR. One-step reverse transcription and amplification started from roughly 100-400 ng of tissue mRNA or PBMC total RNA. TCRdb passed the multiplex PCR reads through MiXCR, listing each CDR3 protein once. The table lists about 89,000 distinct CDR3 sequences, about 25% of them singletons. The data derive from a study of glioma-infiltrating T cells. Study results and limitations: Non-neoplastic patients had below-expected tissue-blood divergence, while all gliomas exceeded expectation.

This sequence joins TRBV15 and TRBJ2-3; perhaps TRBD2 as D (5 bases). The sample comprised glioma tissue, nonneoplastic brain tissue, or PBMCs (not recorded which). The TCR originated in a human donor with low-grade glioma or glioblastoma, undergoing nonglioma brain surgery, or in good health (not recorded which). CDR3 sequence (DNA): TGTGCCACCAGCAGAGGGCCCTCCGGGGTCGATACGCAGTATTTT. Amino acid sequence: CATSRGPSGVDTQYF.